This T cell receptor (beta chain) was observed in a study of shared clonotypes between healthy human individuals. Background on the study: Per-donor plates numbered three CD4 naive, three CD4 memory, two CD8 naive and one CD8 memory.

Using immunoSEQ multiplex PCR, the repertoire was profiled, and TCRdb retains in-frame clones only, with some absent. Of approximately 1,500,000 clones detected, approximately 97% appear once; the ten largest clones hold roughly 1.2%. The V end lost 4 bases, the J end lost 2 bases, and 8 bases lay between the germline ends. Looked up from germline, CDR1 is KGHSH and CDR2 is LQKENI. This CDR3 region has 13 residues. Sequenced: naive CD4+ T cells sorted from blood. Subset described: CD45RA+ positively selected. The receptor's source is a man under 40 in good health. The chain carries TRBV18 and TRBJ2-5; D could derive from TRBD1 or TRBD2 (5 bases each). For the CDR3, the DNA is TGTGCCAGCTCACGAGGGGAACAAGAGACCCAGTACTTC. It specifies CASSRGEQETQYF.